This TCR beta chain was recorded in a study of regulatory and conventional T cells in RAG deficiency. Points from the study as a whole: Compared with controls, unique Treg TCR beta sequences dropped about 100-fold in Omenn syndrome and CID/AS. In Omenn syndrome, Treg and Tconv repertoires overlapped >80%. Omenn CD25-high CD127-low cells may be activated cells, not true Tregs.

To note about this clone: What it binds is unknown.

Sequenced by immunoSEQ multiplex PCR; TCRdb stores in-frame clones only, minus some. This repertoire shows 30,000 to 40,000 clones, over 75% found once; its top ten account for 12% to 15%. This sample also belongs to another study, concerning regulatory T cells. That study adds: Amplification used 52 TRBV primers and 13 TRBJ primers. Regulatory T cells showed the strongest V-J pair restriction and V/J gene skewing among patient repertoires.

Sequencing was done on a sample of CD8+ T cells sorted from blood. This TCR came from a human donor in good health.

CDR3 nucleotide sequence: TGCGCCAGCAGCTTGGGACGGACGGACAATGAGCAGTTCTTC. Amino acid sequence: CASSLGRTDNEQFF. The chain uses TRBV5-1 and TRBJ2-1; D unclear. V gave up 0 bases and J gave up 5 bases, with 9 bases separating them. Looked up from germline, CDR1 is SGHRS and CDR2 is YFSETQ. This CDR3 has 14 amino acids.